The 19 T cell receptor beta chains below were found in one sample sequenced in a study of vaccination effects on CD4 cells after COVID-19. ViraFEST assay sequencing came after antigen-specific CD4+ T cells were expanded with viral peptide pools. Upon completion of about eleven days in culture, CD4+ T cells were isolated. Previously uninfected by SARS-CoV-2, the vaccine recipients also showed negative nucleocapsid antibodies. Which antigens these TCRs recognize remains unknown. Assay: immunoSEQ multiplex PCR; the TCRdb copy retains only in-frame clones and omits some. The table lists approximately 23,000 clones, 60% to 70% of them singletons. The sample was CD4+ T cells from PBMCs cultured with HCoV-NL63 spike peptides, taken before COVID-19 vaccination. The origin of the receptors is a human donor who received a COVID-19 vaccine.

The rearrangement uses TRBV27 and TRBJ2-5; 7 nucleotides align to TRBD2. CDR1 and CDR2 from the germline V gene are MNHEY and SMNVEV (reference sequence). V shed 6 bases and J 3 bases; nucleotides not matched to a gene: 16. The CDR3 is made up of 17 amino acids. The CDR3 protein is CASRRVREATTEETQYF. CDR3 nucleotide sequence: TGTGCCAGCAGAAGAGTACGGGAGGCCACTACCGAAGAGACCCAGTACTTC.

The V and J genes are TRBV5-6 and TRBJ2-5; D remains unclear. This CDR3 contains 14 residues. Trimming shortened V by 1 base and J by 2 bases, and 9 bases separated the two germline ends. Germline CDR1 is SGHDT and CDR2 is YYEEEE. The CDR3 nucleotides read TGTGCCAGCAGCTTGAGGACGGCTCAAGAGACCCAGTACTTC. Encoded protein: CASSLRTAQETQYF. Full variable domain (remainder filled in from reference TRBV5-6 and TRBJ2-5): DAGVTQSPTHLIKTRGQQVTLRCSPKSGHDTVSWYQQALGQGPQFIFQYYEEEERQRGNFPDRFSGHQFPNYSSELNVNALLLGDSALYLCASSLRTAQETQYFGPGTRLLVL.

The chain has TRBV10-1 and TRBJ2-6; D call uncertain. The germline V gene encodes CDR1 WNHNN and CDR2 SYGVQD (reference sequence). V was trimmed by 4 bases and J by 0 bases, leaving 4 bases between them. This CDR3 has 14 amino acids. The chain's CDR3 is CASSVLSGANVLTF. For the CDR3, the DNA is TGCGCCAGCAGTGTTCTCTCTGGGGCCAACGTCCTGACTTTC.

Comments on this clone: With a much larger clone just one base away, this may be a read error. CDR3 bases: TGTGCCATCAGTGAGTCGGGGACACCGAACACTGAAGCTTTCTTT. Its protein product is CAISESGTPNTEAFF. The chain links TRBV10-3 to TRBJ1-1, with D maybe TRBD1 (6 bases). Trimming stripped 0 bases from V and 1 base from J, with 9 bases between. CDR1 is ENHRY and CDR2 is SYGVKD in the germline V gene. This CDR3 contains 15 residues.

This clone was seen a few times. The chain uses TRBV19 and TRBJ2-7; D remains ambiguous. Trimming removed 4 bases from V and 3 bases from J, with 10 bases in between. The CDR3 spans 13 residues. Germline assignment: CDR1 LNHDA and CDR2 SQIVND (reference sequence). The DNA of the CDR3 is TGTGCCAGTAGTACCAGGTACGACTACGAGCAGTACTTC. As protein: CASSTRYDYEQYF.

This clone was seen more than once but under ten times. The chain recombines TRBV2 with TRBJ1-6; weak D call: TRBD1 (6 bases). V lost 1 base, J lost 6 bases, and 13 bases lay in between. Looked up from germline, CDR1 is SNHLY and CDR2 is FYNNEI. CDR3 length equals 16 residues. CDR3 in amino acids: CASSEGGGGLNSPLHF. CDR3 sequence (DNA): TGTGCCAGCAGTGAAGGGGGGGGCGGCCTTAATTCACCCCTCCACTTT.

This sequence joins TRBV27 and TRBJ1-6; D remains ambiguous. In germline, CDR1 is MNHEY, CDR2 SMNVEV (reference sequence). V lost 0 bases to trimming and J lost 7 bases, with 22 bases between them. This CDR3 has 19 amino acids. The CDR3 nucleotides are TGTGCCAGCAGTTTATCGAAGATACGGGCCGCAACCAGGAATTCACCCCTCCACTTT. It yields the protein CASSLSKIRAATRNSPLHF.

The J gene is TRBJ2-1, the V gene TRBV6-5; 10 bases agree with TRBD2. This CDR3 has 14 amino acids. Germline V lookup: CDR1 MNHEY, CDR2 SVGAGI. V gave up 5 bases and J gave up 6 bases; unmatched junction bases: 4. CDR3 protein: CASSSGGAGNEQFF. In DNA form, the CDR3 reads TGTGCCAGCAGTAGCGGGGGGGCTGGCAATGAGCAGTTCTTC.

The CDR3 nucleotides read TGCAGTGCTAGTGACCCCCGGGGGGTGGGCTACGAGCAGTACTTC. Its protein is CSASDPRGVGYEQYF. This chain joins TRBV20-1 and TRBJ2-7, with 7 bases lining up with TRBD2. This CDR3 is 15 amino acids long. The V gene's germline CDR1 is DFQATT and CDR2 SNEGSKA (reference sequence). Trimming took 3 bases from V and 3 from J; bases not matched to a gene: 11.

The chain recombines TRBV4-2 with TRBJ1-2, with D unresolved. Germline loops: CDR1 LGHNA, CDR2 YNFKEQ. The germline V and J ends were trimmed by 0 bases and 3 bases, with 14 bases remaining between them. The CDR3 length is 16 residues. CDR3 DNA: TGTGCCAGCAGCCAAGAGAGGGAGTTAACCTACTATGGCTACACCTTC. Its translation is CASSQERELTYYGYTF.

The chain has TRBV5-1 and TRBJ1-6; D is perhaps TRBD1 (6 bases). There are 15 residues in the CDR3. Trimming shortened V by 4 bases and J by 9 bases, and 17 bases separated the two germline ends. The germline CDR1 and CDR2 sequences are SGHRS and YFSETQ. The CDR3, as DNA: TGCGCCAGCAGCCCTAGTACAGGGCCCGTTTCACCCCTCCACTTT. Translated: CASSPSTGPVSPLHF. Full variable domain (outside the CDR3, taken from reference TRBV5-1 and TRBJ1-6): KAGVTQTPRYLIKTRGQQVTLSCSPISGHRSVSWYQQTPGQGLQFLFEYFSETQRNKGNFPGRFSGRQFSNSRSEMNVSTLELGDSALYLCASSPSTGPVSPLHFGNGTRLTVT.

CDR3 DNA: TGTGCCTGGAGTGTATTCGAGGGTTGGAGGGAAAAACTGTTTTTT. Its translation: CAWSVFEGWREKLFF. V gene TRBV30 combines with J gene TRBJ1-4, with D hard to call. The CDR3 loop spans 15 amino acids. Per germline, CDR1 GTSNPN and CDR2 SVGIG (reference sequence). The V end was cut by 0 bases, the J end by 8 bases, with 16 bases between. The full variable domain, completed using reference TRBV30 and TRBJ1-4, is SQTIHQWPATLVQPVGSPLSLECTVEGTSNPNLYWYRQAAGRGLQLLFYSVGIGQISSEVPQNLSASRPQDRQFILSSKKLLLSDSGFYLCAWSVFEGWREKLFFGSGTQLSVL.

For the CDR3, the DNA is TGCGCCAGCAGCCCGGGACAGGGGGGAAATGAAAAACTGTTTTTT. It yields the protein CASSPGQGGNEKLFF. The rearrangement uses TRBV4-1 and TRBJ1-4; TRBD1 matches 11 bases. Germline V gene lookup returns CDR1 MGHRA and CDR2 YSYEKL. There are 15 residues in the CDR3. The trim removed 4 bases at V and 5 bases at J, leaving 3 bases unmatched.

CDR3 in amino acids: CASSPQRQGGTGELFF. The CDR3 bases are TGTGCCAGCTCACCGCAGCGACAGGGGGGCACCGGGGAGCTGTTTTTT. The chain is built from TRBV18 and TRBJ2-2, with 9 bases lining up with TRBD1. With 3 bases clipped from V and 4 bases from J, the junction kept 6 bases outside the gene matches. The CDR3 has 16 amino acids. Germline CDR1 is KGHSH and CDR2 is LQKENI. Complete variable domain (other parts from reference TRBV18 and TRBJ2-2): NAGVMQNPRHLVRRRGQEARLRCSPMKGHSHVYWYRQLPEEGLKFMVYLQKENIIDESGMPKERFSAEFPKEGPSILRIQQVVRGDSAAYFCASSPQRQGGTGELFFGEGSRLTVL.

The rearrangement joins TRBV10-1 to TRBJ2-7; D may be TRBD1 (5 bases). Per the germline V gene, CDR1 is WNHNN and CDR2 is SYGVQD (reference sequence). This CDR3 has 14 residues. The V end lost 4 bases, the J end lost 6 bases, and 16 bases lay between the germline ends. CDR3 DNA sequence: TGCGCCAGCAGTGGCGGACACTATTCTGGCGAGCAGTACTTC. This gives the protein CASSGGHYSGEQYF.

A few counts support this clone. The chain employs TRBV14 and TRBJ1-3; D gene ambiguous. Deletions cut 0 bases from V and 4 bases from J, with 4 bases between. Germline assignment: CDR1 SGHDN and CDR2 FVKESK. The CDR3 runs to 13 residues. The CDR3 protein is CASSQEYGNTIYF. CDR3 DNA: TGTGCCAGCAGCCAAGAATACGGAAACACCATATATTTT.

CDR3 in DNA: TGTGCCAGCAGCAACGACAGGAGCTCCTACGAGCAGTACTTC. Translation gives CASSNDRSSYEQYF. The chain carries TRBV5-4 and TRBJ2-7, with a tentative D call TRBD1 (6 bases). Germline values: CDR1 SGHNT, CDR2 YYREEE (reference sequence). The length of the CDR3 is 14 residues. The germline V and J ends were trimmed by 4 bases and 0 bases, with 11 bases remaining between them.

V gene TRBV25-1 combines with J gene TRBJ1-1; D unclear. Germline V gives CDR1 MGHDK, CDR2 SYGVNS. The V end was cut by 3 bases, the J end by 6 bases, with 11 bases between. The CDR3 runs to 13 residues. CDR3 bases: TGTGCCAGCAGTGATTGGGGAACCGCTGAAGCTTTCTTT. It encodes CASSDWGTAEAFF.

The CDR3 region has the DNA TGTGCCAGCAGTACAGGGACTCCGAGTACGCAGTATTTT. Its translation is CASSTGTPSTQYF. The genes are TRBV6-5 and TRBJ2-3; D assignment may be TRBD1 or TRBD2 (6 bases each). The CDR3 covers 13 residues. V was trimmed by 5 bases and J by 8 bases, leaving 14 bases between them. Germline V CDR1 and CDR2: MNHEY, SVGAGI.